One sample yielded the 7 T cell receptor beta chains listed below, sequenced in a study of OX40 agonist ivuxolimab in advanced cancers. Libraries were prepared by immunoSEQ multiplex PCR; TCRdb keeps only in-frame clonotypes and omits some of them. The data hold fewer than 20,000 clones, with 70% to 80% observed a single time. This specimen was CD4+ or CD8+ T cells sorted from blood, taken in a trial of the OX40 agonist ivuxolimab. These receptors originate from an adult with an advanced solid tumor such as melanoma, head and neck, liver or kidney cancer.

The chain couples TRBV10-3 to TRBJ2-5; 7 bases are shared with TRBD1. The CDR3 has 16 amino acids. Trimming took 0 bases from V and 1 from J; bases not matched to a gene: 5. Germline loops: CDR1 ENHRY, CDR2 SYGVKD. In DNA form, the CDR3 reads TGTGCCATCAGTGAGTCGAATCCAGGGGGCCAAGAGACCCAGTACTTC. This translates into CAISESNPGGQETQYF.

In its sample, this clone is medium-sized. The V and J genes are TRBV19 and TRBJ2-7; tentatively, D is TRBD2 (5 bases). V lost 1 base to trimming and J lost 2 bases, with 12 bases between them. The CDR3 is 15 residues long. Germline V gives CDR1 LNHDA, CDR2 SQIVND (reference sequence). The CDR3, as DNA: TGTGCCAGTAGTATAGCCCCCACGGGGACCTACGAGCAGTACTTC. Translating gives CASSIAPTGTYEQYF.

This clone showed up just once. V usage is TRBV7-9 and J usage is TRBJ1-6; a possible D gene is TRBD1 (6 bases). Trimming pared 0 bases from V and 8 bases from J, leaving 8 bases between. The CDR3 covers 14 residues. The germline V gene encodes CDR1 SEHNR and CDR2 FQNEAQ (reference sequence). DNA for the CDR3: TGTGCCAGCAGCTTAGCAGGGGGACATTCACCCCTCCACTTT. Translated, it gives CASSLAGGHSPLHF.

The table lists this clone with a count of one. This chain links TRBV7-9 with TRBJ2-1, with 8 bases identical to TRBD1. Germline V gene data show CDR1 as SEHNR and CDR2 as FQNEAQ (reference sequence). The trim removed 4 bases at V and 7 bases at J, leaving 9 bases unmatched. This CDR3 is built from 15 residues. The CDR3 is CASSSSGGVGNEQFF. In nucleotides, the CDR3 is TGTGCCAGCAGCTCGTCAGGGGGCGTGGGGAATGAGCAGTTCTTC. The full variable domain, in which reference TRBV7-9 and TRBJ2-1 provide the parts outside the CDR3, is DTGVSQNPRHKITKRGQNVTFRCDPISEHNRLYWYRQTLGQGPEFLTYFQNEAQLEKSRLLSDRFSAERPKGSFSTLEIQRTEQGDSAMYLCASSSSGGVGNEQFFGPGTRLTVL.

The chain has TRBV15 and TRBJ1-4; tentative D call: TRBD1 (5 bases). This CDR3 has 18 residues. Trimming pared 0 bases from V and 3 bases from J, leaving 17 bases between. Germline CDR1 and CDR2: LNHNV and YYDKDF (reference sequence). The DNA of the CDR3 is TGTGCCACCAGCAGAGATGAGGTGGGTCTGGGACCTAATGAAAAACTGTTTTTT. Translated: CATSRDEVGLGPNEKLFF.

This clone was counted between two and nine times. J is TRBJ2-1 and V is TRBV6-1; D may be TRBD1 (6 bases). This CDR3 region has 12 residues. The V end lost 7 bases, the J end lost 7 bases, and 11 bases lay between the germline ends. Germline CDR1 reads MNHNS; CDR2 reads SASEGT. CDR3 sequence reads: CASNRVGNEQFF. Here the CDR3 DNA reads TGTGCCAGCAACAGGGTCGGAAATGAGCAGTTCTTC.

This chain uses TRBV28 with TRBJ1-5; maybe TRBD1 (6 bases). The CDR3 is 14 residues long. The V gene's germline CDR1 is MDHEN and CDR2 SYDVKM. Trimming stripped 7 bases from V and 5 bases from J, with 15 bases between. CDR3 nucleotides: TGTGCCAGCAATCTCCGGGGGGCAGATCAGCCCCAGCATTTT. The encoded protein is CASNLRGADQPQHF. The variable domain in full, completed from reference TRBV28 and TRBJ1-5, reads DVKVTQSSRYLVKRTGEKVFLECVQDMDHENMFWYRQDPGLGLRLIYFSYDVKMKEKGDIPEGYSVSREKKERFSLILESASTNQTSMYLCASNLRGADQPQHFGDGTRLSIL.